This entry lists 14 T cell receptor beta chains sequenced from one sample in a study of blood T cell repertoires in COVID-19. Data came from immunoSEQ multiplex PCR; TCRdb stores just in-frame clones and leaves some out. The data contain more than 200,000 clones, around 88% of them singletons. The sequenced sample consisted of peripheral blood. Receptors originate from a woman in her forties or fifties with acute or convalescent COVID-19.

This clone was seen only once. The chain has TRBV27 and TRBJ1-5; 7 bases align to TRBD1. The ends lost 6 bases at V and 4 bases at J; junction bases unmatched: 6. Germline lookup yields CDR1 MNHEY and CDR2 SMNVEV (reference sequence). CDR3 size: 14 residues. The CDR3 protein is CASSVTGFNQPQHF. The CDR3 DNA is TGTGCCAGCAGCGTGACAGGGTTTAATCAGCCCCAGCATTTT.

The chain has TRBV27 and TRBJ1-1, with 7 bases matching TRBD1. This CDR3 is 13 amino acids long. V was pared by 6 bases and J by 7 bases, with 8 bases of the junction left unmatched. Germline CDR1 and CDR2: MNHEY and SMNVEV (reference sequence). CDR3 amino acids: CASSVTGALEAFF. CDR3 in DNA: TGTGCCAGCAGCGTCACAGGGGCCCTTGAAGCTTTCTTT.

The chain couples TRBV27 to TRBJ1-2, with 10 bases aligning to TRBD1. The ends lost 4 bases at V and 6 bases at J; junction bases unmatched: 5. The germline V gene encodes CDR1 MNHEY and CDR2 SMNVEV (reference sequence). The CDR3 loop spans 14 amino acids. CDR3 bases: TGTGCCAGCAGTTCGACAGGGGGCGTGAATGGCTACACCTTC. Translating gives CASSSTGGVNGYTF.

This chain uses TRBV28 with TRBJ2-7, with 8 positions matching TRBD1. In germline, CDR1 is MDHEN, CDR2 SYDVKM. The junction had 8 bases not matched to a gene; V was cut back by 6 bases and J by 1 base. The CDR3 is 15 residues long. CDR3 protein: CASRPQGAFSYEQYF. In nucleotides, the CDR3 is TGTGCCAGCAGACCGCAGGGGGCTTTTTCCTACGAGCAGTACTTC.

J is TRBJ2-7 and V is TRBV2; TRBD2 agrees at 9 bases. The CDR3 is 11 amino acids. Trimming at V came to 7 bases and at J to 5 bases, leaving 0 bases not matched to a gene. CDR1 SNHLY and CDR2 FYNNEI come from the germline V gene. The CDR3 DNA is TGTGCCAGCAAGCGGGGGGACGAGCAGTACTTC. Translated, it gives CASKRGDEQYF. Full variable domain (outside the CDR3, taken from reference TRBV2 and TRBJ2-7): EPEVTQTPSHQVTQMGQEVILRCVPISNHLYFYWYRQILGQKVEFLVSFYNNEISEKSEIFDDQFSVERPDGSNFTLKIRSTKLEDSAMYFCASKRGDEQYFGPGTRLTVT.

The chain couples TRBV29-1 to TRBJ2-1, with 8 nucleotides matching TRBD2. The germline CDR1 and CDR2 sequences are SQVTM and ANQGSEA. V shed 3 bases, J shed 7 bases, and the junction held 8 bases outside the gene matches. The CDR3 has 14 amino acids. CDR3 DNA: TGCAGCGTTGACACGGGAGGGCCAGGGAATGAGCAGTTCTTC. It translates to CSVDTGGPGNEQFF.

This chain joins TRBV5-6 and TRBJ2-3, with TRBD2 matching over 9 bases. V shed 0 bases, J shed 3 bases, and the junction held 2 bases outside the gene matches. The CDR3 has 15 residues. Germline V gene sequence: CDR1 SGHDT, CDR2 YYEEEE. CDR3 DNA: TGTGCCAGCAGCTTGGATAGCGGGAGTACAGATACGCAGTATTTT. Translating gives CASSLDSGSTDTQYF.

This CDR3 is CASSQGGLAGGQETQYF. The CDR3 DNA reads as TGTGCCAGCAGCCAAGGAGGCTTAGCGGGAGGACAAGAGACCCAGTACTTC. The chain uses TRBV3-1 (or the pseudogene TRBV3-2) and TRBJ2-5, with 10 bases that match TRBD2. The CDR3 contains 17 residues. V lost 1 base, J lost 2 bases, and 7 bases stayed unmatched. The germline V gene encodes CDR1 LGHDT and CDR2 YNNKEL (reference sequence).

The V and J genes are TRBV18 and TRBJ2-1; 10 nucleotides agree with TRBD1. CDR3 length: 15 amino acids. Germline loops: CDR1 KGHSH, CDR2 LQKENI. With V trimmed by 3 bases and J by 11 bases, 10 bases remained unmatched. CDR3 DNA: TGTGCCAGCTCACCGCGACAGGGGGCGGAATCTAAGCAGTTCTTC. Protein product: CASSPRQGAESKQFF.

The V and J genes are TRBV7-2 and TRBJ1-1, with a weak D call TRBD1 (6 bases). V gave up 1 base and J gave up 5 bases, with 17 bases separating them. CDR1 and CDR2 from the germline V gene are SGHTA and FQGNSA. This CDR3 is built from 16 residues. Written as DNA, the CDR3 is TGTGCCAGCAGCTTAGGGCCAGGGGAGGGACGGACTGAAGCTTTCTTT. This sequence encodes CASSLGPGEGRTEAFF.

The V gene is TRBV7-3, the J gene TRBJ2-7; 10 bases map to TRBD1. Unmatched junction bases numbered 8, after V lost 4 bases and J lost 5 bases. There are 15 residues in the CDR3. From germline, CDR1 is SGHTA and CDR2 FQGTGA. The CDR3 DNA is TGTGCCAGCAGCTCATCAGGGACAGGGGAGGACGAGCAGTACTTC. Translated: CASSSSGTGEDEQYF.

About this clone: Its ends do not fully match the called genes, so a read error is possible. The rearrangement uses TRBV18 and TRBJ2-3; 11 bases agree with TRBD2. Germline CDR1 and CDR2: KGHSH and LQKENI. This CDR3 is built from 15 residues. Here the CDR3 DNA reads TGTGCCAGCTCCCCACTAGCGGGAGAAAGTCATACGCAGTATTTT. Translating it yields CASSPLAGESHTQYF.

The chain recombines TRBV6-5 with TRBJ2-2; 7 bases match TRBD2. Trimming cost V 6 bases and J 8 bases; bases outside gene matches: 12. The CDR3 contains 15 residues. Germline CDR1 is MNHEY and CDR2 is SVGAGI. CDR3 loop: CASSYPGGLTGELFF. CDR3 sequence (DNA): TGTGCCAGCAGCTACCCGGGGGGATTAACGGGGGAGCTGTTTTTT.

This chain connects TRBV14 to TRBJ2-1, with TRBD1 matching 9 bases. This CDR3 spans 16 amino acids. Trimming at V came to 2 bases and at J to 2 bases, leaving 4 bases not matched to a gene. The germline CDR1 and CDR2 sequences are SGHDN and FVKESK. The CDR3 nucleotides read TGTGCCAGCAGCCAACGGACAGGGGCCGCCTACAATGAGCAGTTCTTC. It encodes CASSQRTGAAYNEQFF.